The sample holds a few counts of the clone carrying this T cell receptor (beta chain). These data originate in a study of blood T cell repertoires in COVID-19. Across the whole study: The United States, Italy and Spain provided the acute and convalescent COVID-19 samples.

Per the original methods: Amplification with reference gene primers provided the estimates of nucleated cell counts. Here immunoSEQ multiplex PCR was the method, and the copy in TCRdb shows in-frame clones only, minus some. V and J calls and clone size follow that table, whereas D and trimming were derived from the DNA. The sample records approximately 150,000 clones, over 80% being singletons. Those who participated ranged in age from 18 to 89 years and resided in some 24 US areas. Membership in each cohort depended on participant-reported clinical history. What was sequenced was PBMCs or T cells enriched from blood (not recorded which). This receptor was taken from a man aged 70-80 years who had been exposed to COVID-19.

CDR3 DNA: TGTGCCAGCAGTGAACTCGGGGGGGCCTATAGCAATCAGCCCCAGCATTTT. It yields the protein CASSELGGAYSNQPQHF. This chain links TRBV6-1 with TRBJ1-5; TRBD1 might be the D (6 bases). Germline CDR1 is MNHNS and CDR2 is SASEGT. CDR3 size: 17 residues. The ends were cut back, 2 bases at V and 0 bases at J, with 14 bases in the middle.